This TCR beta chain was captured in a study of CD8 T cells in ankylosing spondylitis. This CDR3 is 15 amino acids long. The germline V and J ends were trimmed by 4 bases and 3 bases, with 13 bases remaining between them. In germline, CDR1 is MGHDK, CDR2 SYGVNS. Study-wide points: About 8 highly homologous variants made up a TCR beta motif, and this motif appeared characteristic of ankylosing spondylitis blood. Matched ankylosing spondylitis synovial fluid reportedly showed significant enrichment of disease-linked clones.

Notes on this clonotype: The antigen is unknown. This sequence may be a read error, since a much larger clone differs from it by one base.

Making use of molecular barcodes, quantitative 5'-RACE generated TCR beta libraries. TCRdb passed the 5' RACE reads through MiXCR, listing each CDR3 protein once. The profile shows some 250,000 distinct CDR3 sequences, around 9.1% of them singletons. The sample comprised blood, either unsorted or a sorted T cell fraction (not recorded which). V is TRBV25-1 and J is TRBJ2-1; D is undetermined. The origin of this receptor is a male donor with ankylosing spondylitis or in good health (not recorded which). The CDR3 is CASSAGSEFYNEQFF. DNA for the CDR3: TGTGCCAGCAGTGCCGGGTCAGAGTTCTACAATGAGCAGTTCTTC. Variable domain in full (rest from reference TRBV25-1 and TRBJ2-1): EADIYQTPRYLVIGTGKKITLECSQTMGHDKMYWYQQDPGMELHLIHYSYGVNSTEKGDLSSESTVSRIRTEHFPLTLESARPSHTSQYLCASSAGSEFYNEQFFGPGTRLTVL.